This T cell receptor beta chain came from a study of cytomegalovirus exposure and HLA in healthy donors. Study results and limitations: In a later analysis, donors in an Asian-associated ancestry cluster reportedly had fewer N-insertions in productive TCRs than the cohort mean.

The PCR contained 60 Vbeta and 13 Jbeta primers. The protocol was immunoSEQ multiplex PCR, while the TCRdb copy is restricted to in-frame clones and leaves out a portion. The table includes under 200,000 clones, around 65% detected once. This clone was seen only once. Its antigen remains unidentified. At the DNA level, this CDR3 is encoded by other sequences in the same sample as well. This CDR3 has 14 amino acids. The V gene's germline CDR1 is MGHRA and CDR2 YSYEKL. V trimming: 1 base; J trimming: 4 bases; junction bases outside the gene matches: 3. The TCR originated in a woman aged 40 to 50 in good health and CMV-seropositive. The chain has TRBV4-1 and TRBJ2-7; 8 nucleotides agree with TRBD1. Sequencing input: PBMCs. In nucleotides, the CDR3 is TGCGCCAGCAGCCAAGGGACAGGGAATTACGAGCAGTACTTC. This codes for CASSQGTGNYEQYF.